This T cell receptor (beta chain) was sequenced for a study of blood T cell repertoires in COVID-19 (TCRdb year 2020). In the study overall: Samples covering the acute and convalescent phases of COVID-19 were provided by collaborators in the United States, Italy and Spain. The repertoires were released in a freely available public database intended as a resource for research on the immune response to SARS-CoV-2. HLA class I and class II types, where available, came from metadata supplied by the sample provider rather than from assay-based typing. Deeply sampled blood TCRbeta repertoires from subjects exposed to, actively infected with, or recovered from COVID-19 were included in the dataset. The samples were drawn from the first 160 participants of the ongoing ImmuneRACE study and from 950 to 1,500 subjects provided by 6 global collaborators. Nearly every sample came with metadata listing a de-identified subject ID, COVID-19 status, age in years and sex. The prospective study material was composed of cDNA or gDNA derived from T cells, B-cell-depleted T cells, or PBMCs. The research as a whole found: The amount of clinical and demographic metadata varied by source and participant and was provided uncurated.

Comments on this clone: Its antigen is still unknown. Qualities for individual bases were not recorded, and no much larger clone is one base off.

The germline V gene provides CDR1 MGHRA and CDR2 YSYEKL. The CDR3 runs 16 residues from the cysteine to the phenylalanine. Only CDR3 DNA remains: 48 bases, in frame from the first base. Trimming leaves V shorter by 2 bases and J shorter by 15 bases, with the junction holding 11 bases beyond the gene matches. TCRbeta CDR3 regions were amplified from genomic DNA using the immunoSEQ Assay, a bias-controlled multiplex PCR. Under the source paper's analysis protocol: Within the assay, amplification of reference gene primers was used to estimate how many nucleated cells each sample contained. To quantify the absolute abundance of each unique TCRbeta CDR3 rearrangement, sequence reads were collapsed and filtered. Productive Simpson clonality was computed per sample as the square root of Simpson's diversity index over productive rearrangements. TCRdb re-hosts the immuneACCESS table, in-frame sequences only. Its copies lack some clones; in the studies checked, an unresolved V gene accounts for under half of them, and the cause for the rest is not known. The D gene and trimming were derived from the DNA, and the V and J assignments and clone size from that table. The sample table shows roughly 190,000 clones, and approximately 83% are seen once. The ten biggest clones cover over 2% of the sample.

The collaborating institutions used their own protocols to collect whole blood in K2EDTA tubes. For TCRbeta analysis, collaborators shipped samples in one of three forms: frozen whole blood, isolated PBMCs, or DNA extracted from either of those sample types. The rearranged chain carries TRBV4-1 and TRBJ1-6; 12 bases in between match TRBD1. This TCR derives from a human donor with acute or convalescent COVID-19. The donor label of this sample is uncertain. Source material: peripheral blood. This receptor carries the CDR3 CASSQQGTGGRNHLHF. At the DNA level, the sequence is TGCGCCAGCAGCCAACAAGGGACAGGGGGCAGGAATCACCTCCACTTT.